This T cell receptor (beta chain) originates from a study of long-term antiretroviral therapy in people with HIV. Sequencing used immunoSEQ v3.0 at survey level. In sequencing, roughly 35,000-50,000 T-cell genomes per sample were targeted. Some clones are missing from TCRdb's copy, which holds only in-frame ones; the method was immunoSEQ multiplex PCR. The sample holds 20,000 to 25,000 clones; around four fifths are singletons and the top ten take about 3.4%. The CDR3 runs to 13 residues. Trimming removed 4 bases from V and 4 bases from J, with 7 bases in between. Germline values: CDR1 LNHDA, CDR2 SQIVND (reference sequence).

The gene calls are TRBV19 and TRBJ1-4; D gene uncertain. This clonotype was sampled from a woman aged 45 to 65 with HIV. The sample was unsorted PBMCs, taken 1.9 years after starting antiretroviral therapy. CDR3 DNA: TGTGCCAGTAGTAACAGTGTTAATGAAAAACTGTTTTTT. Its protein product is CASSNSVNEKLFF.